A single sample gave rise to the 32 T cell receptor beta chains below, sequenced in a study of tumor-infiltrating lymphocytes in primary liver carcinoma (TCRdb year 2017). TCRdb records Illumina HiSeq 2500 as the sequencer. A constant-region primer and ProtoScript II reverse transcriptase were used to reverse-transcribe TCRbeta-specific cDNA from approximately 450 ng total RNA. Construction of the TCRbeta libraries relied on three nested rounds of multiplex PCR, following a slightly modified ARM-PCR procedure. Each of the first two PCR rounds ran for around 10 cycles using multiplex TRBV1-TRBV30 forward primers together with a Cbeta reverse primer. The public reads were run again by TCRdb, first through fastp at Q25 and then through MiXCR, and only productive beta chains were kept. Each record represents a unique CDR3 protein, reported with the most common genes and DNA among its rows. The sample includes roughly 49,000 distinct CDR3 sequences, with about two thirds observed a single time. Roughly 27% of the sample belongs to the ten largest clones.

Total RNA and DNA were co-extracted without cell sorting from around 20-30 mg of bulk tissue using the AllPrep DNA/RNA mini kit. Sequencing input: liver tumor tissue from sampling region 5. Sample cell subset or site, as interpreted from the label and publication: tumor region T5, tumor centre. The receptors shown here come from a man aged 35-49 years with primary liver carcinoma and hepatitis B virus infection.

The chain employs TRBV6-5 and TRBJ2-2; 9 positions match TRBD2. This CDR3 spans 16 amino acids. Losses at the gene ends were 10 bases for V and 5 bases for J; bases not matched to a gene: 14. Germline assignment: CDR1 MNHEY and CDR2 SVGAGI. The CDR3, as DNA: TGTGCCAACAGCTCCTTGAGCGGGGGGACTACCGGGGAGCTGTTTTTT. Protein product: CANSSLSGGTTGELFF.

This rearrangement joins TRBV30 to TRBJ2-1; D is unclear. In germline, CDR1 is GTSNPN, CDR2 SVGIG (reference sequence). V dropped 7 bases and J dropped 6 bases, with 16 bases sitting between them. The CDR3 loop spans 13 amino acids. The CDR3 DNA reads TGTGCCTCCCAAGGCAGGAAACGCAATGAGCAGTTCTTC. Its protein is CASQGRKRNEQFF.

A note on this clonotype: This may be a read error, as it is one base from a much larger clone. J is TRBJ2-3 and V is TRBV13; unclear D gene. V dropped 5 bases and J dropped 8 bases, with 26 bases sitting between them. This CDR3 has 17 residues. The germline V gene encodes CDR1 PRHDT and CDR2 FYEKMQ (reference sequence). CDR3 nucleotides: TGTGCCAGCAGCCCCCATGTGGTATCTCCATCTCCAGGTACGCAGTATTTT. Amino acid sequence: CASSPHVVSPSPGTQYF.

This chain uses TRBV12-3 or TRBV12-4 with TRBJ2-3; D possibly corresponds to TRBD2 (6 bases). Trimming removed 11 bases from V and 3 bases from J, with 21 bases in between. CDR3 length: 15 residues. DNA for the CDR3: TGTGCCTGCATCTTGAATAGCGGTGCGACAGATACGCAGTATTTT. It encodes CACILNSGATDTQYF.

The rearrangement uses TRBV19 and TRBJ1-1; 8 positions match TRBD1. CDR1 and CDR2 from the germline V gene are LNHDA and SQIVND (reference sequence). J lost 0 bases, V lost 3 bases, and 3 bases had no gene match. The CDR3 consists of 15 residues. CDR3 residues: CASSMGQAMNTEAFF. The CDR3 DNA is TGTGCCAGTAGTATGGGACAGGCGATGAACACTGAAGCTTTCTTT.

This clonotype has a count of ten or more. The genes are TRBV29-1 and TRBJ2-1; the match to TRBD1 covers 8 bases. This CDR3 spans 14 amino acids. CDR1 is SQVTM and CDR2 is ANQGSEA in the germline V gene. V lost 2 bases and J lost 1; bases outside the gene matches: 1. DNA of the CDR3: TGCAGCGTTGAAAGACAGGGGTCCTACAATGAGCAGTTCTTC. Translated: CSVERQGSYNEQFF.

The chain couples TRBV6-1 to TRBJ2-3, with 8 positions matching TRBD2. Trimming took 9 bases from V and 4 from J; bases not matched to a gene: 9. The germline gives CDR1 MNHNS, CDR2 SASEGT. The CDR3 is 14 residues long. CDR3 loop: CASVLSGGADTQYF. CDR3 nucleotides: TGTGCCAGTGTACTATCGGGGGGGGCAGATACGCAGTATTTT.

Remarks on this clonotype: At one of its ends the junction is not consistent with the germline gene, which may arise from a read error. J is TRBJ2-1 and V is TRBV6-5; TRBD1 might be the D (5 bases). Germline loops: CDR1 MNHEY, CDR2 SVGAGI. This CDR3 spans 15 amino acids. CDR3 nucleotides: TGTGCGAGCAGGGAATACAGGAGCTCCTACAATGAGCAGCTCTTT. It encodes CASREYRSSYNEQLF.

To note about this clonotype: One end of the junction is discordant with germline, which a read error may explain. CDR3 sequence reads: CARSQERDRRYEQYF. As DNA, the CDR3 is TGCGCCCGCAGTCAAGAACGGGACAGGCGCTACGAGCAGTACTTC. V is TRBV4-1 and J is TRBJ2-7, with TRBD1 identical over 8 bases. This CDR3 contains 15 residues. Germline V gene data show CDR1 as MGHRA and CDR2 as YSYEKL.

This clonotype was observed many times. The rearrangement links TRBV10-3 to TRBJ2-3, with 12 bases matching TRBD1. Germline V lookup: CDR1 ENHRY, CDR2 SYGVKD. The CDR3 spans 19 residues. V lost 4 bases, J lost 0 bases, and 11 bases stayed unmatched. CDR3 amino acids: CAISGLPGQGATSTDTQYF. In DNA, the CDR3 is TGTGCCATCAGTGGCTTACCGGGACAGGGGGCAACTAGCACAGATACGCAGTATTTT.

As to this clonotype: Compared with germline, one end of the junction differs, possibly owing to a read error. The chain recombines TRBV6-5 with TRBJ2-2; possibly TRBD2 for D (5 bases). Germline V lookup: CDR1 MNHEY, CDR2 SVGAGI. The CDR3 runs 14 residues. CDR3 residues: CASSSTPNTGELLF. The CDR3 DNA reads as TGTGCCAGCAGTTCAACACCGAACACCGGGGAACTGCTTTTT.

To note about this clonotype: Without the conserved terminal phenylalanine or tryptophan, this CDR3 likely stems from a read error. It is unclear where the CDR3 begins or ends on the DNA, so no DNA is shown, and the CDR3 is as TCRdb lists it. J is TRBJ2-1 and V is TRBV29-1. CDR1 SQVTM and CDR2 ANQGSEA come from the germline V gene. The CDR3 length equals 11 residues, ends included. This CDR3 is CSVAIYNEQFL.

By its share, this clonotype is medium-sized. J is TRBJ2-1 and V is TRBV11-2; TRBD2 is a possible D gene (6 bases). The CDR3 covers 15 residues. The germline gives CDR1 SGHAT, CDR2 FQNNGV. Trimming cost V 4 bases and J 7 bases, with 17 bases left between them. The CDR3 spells CASSSSSVSGNEQFF. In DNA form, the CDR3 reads TGTGCCAGCAGCTCCTCTAGCGTTTCGGGAAATGAGCAGTTCTTC.

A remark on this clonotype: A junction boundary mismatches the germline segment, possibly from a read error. CDR3 coding DNA: TGTCCCAGCAGCCAAAGCGGGAGGAGGGACAATGAGCAGTTCTTC. The encoded protein is CPSSQSGRRDNEQFF. The chain employs TRBV4-2 and TRBJ2-1; 9 positions agree with TRBD2. The CDR3 consists of 15 residues. Germline lookup yields CDR1 LGHNA and CDR2 YNFKEQ.

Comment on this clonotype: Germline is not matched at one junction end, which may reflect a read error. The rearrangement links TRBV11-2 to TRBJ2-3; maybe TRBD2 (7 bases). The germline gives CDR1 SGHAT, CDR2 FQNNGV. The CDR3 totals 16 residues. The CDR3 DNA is TGTGCCAGCAGCTTAGAGGGACTAATGTGGACAGATACGCGGTATTTT. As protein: CASSLEGLMWTDTRYF.

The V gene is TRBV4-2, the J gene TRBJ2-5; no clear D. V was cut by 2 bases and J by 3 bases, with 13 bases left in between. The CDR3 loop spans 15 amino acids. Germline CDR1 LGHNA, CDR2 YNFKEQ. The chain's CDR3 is CASSQHQTNKETQYF. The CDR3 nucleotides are TGTGCCAGCAGCCAACATCAGACAAATAAAGAGACCCAGTACTTC.

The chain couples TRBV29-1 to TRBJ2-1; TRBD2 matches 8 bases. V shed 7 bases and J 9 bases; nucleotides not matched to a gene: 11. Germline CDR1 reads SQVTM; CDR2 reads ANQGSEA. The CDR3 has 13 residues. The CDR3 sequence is CSGLGLVDSEQFF. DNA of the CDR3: TGCAGCGGTCTGGGACTAGTGGACAGTGAGCAGTTCTTC.

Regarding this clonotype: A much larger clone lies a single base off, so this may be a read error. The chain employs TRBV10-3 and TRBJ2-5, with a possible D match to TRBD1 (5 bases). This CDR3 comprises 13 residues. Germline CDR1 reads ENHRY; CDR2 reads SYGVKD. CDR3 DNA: TGTACCATCAGTGGGGTCAGGGTAGAGACCCGGTACTTC. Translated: CTISGVRVETRYF.

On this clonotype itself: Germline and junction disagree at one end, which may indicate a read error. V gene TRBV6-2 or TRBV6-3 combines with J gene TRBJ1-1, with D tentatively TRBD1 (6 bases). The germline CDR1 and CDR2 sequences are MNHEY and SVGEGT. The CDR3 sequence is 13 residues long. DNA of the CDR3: TGTGTCAGCAGCAGGGGTGGGAACACTGAAGCGTTCTTT. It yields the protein CVSSRGGNTEAFF.

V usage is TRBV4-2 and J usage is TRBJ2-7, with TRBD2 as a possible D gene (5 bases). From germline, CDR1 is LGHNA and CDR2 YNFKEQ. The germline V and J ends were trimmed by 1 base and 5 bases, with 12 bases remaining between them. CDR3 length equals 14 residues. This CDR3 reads CASSQGGSTHEQYF. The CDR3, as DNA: TGTGCCAGCAGCCAAGGAGGGAGCACCCACGAGCAGTACTTC.

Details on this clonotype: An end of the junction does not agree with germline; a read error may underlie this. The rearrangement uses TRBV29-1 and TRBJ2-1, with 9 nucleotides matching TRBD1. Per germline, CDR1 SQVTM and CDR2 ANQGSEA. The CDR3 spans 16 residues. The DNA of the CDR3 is TGCAGCGTTGAATGGGACAGGGTTAGATCTGACAATGAGCAATTCTTC. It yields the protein CSVEWDRVRSDNEQFF.

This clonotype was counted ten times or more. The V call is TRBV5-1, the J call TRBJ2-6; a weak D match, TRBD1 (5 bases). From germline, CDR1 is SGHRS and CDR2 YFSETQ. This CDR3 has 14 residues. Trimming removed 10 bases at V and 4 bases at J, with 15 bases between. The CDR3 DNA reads TGCGCCTCCCTTGGGGCGGAGGGGGCCAACGTCCTGACTTTC. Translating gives CASLGAEGANVLTF.

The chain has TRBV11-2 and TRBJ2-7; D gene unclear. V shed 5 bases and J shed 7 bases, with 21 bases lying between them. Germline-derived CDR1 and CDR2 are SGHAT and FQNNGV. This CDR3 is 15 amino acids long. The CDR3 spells CASSLSVGTSYEQYF. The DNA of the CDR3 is TGTGCCAGCAGCCTATCTGTGGGAACATCATATGAGCAGTACTTC.

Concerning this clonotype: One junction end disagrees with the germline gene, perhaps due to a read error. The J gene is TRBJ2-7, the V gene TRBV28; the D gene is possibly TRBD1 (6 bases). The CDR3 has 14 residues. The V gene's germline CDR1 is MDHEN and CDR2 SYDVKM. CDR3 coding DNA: TGTGACAGCAGCTCGACAGGTTTGTCCTACGAGCAGTACTTC. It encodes CDSSSTGLSYEQYF.

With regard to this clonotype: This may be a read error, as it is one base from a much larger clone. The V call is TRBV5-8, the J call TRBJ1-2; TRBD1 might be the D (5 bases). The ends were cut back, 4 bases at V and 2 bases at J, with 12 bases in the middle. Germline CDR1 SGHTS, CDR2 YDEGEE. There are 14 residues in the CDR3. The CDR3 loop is CASSLQDQNYGYTF. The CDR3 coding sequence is TGTGCCAGCAGCCTACAGGACCAAAACTATGGCTACACCTTC.

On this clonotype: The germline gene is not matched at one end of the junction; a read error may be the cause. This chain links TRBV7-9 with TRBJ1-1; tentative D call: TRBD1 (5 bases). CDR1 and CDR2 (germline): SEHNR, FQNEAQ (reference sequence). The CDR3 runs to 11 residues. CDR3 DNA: TGTGCCAGCACCTTAGGGGCCGGAGCCTTCTTT. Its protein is CASTLGAGAFF.

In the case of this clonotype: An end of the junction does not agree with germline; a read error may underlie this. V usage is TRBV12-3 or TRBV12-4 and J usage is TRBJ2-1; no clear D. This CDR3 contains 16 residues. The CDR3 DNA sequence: TGTGCCAACAGTTTAGACCCAGTGGGCTTATACAATGAGCAGTTCTTC. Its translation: CANSLDPVGLYNEQFF.

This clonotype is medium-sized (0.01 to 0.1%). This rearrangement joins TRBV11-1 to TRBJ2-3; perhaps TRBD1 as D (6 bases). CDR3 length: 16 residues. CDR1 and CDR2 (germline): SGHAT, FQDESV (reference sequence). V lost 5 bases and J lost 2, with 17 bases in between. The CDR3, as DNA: TGTGCCAGCAGCCGCAGGGGTCGCTACCCCACAGATACGCAGTATTTT. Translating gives CASSRRGRYPTDTQYF.

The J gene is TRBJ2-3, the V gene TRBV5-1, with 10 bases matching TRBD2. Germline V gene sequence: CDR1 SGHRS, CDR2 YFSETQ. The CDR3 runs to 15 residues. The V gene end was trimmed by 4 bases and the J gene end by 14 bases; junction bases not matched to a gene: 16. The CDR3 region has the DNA TGCGCCAGCAGCACAAGCGGGAGGGATGCAGATATGCTGTATTTT. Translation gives CASSTSGRDADMLYF.

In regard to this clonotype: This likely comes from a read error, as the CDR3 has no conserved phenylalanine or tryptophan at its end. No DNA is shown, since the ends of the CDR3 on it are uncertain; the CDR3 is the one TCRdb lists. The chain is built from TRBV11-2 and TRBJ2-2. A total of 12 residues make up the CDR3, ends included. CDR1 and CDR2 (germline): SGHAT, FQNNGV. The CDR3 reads CASSTNTGELFL.

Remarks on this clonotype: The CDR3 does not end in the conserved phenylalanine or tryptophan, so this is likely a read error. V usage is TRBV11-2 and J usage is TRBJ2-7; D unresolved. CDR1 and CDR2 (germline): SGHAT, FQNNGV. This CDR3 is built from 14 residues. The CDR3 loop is CASSLNDGAYDQYL. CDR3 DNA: TGTGCCAGTAGCTTAAACGACGGAGCCTACGATCAGTACTTG.

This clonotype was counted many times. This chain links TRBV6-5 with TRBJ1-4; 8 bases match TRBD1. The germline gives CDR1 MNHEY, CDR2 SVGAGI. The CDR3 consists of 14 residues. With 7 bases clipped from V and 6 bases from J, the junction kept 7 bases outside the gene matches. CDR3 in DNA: TGTGCCAGCACCAGGACAGGGCCCCATGAAAAACTGTTTTTT. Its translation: CASTRTGPHEKLFF.